The source of this TCR beta chain is a study of T cells in Graves' hyperthyroidism and ophthalmopathy. Researchers took RNA transcripts and amplified the TCR beta CDR3 regions from them. The study used the HTBI primer set for a first-round RT-PCR of the TCR CDR3. MiXCR, applied by TCRdb to the multiplex PCR reads, yields one record per CDR3 protein. The table lists nearly 750,000 distinct CDR3 sequences, about 35% of them singletons, with approximately 31% in the top ten. This clonotype was detected only a few times. Germline V gene lookup returns CDR1 SGHTA and CDR2 FQGNSA. Trimming took off 3 bases at V and 0 bases at J, with 9 bases between the two ends. The CDR3 sequence is 15 residues long.

Sequencing was carried out using blood. This TCR came from a woman between 35 and 50 years old with Graves' hyperthyroidism. The chain is built from TRBV7-2 and TRBJ1-3, with a tentative D call TRBD1 (6 bases). CDR3 in amino acids: CASSFDRSSGNTIYF. The CDR3 bases are TGTGCCAGCAGCTTTGACAGGAGCTCTGGAAACACCATATATTTT.